This T cell receptor beta chain was observed in a study of CD8+ T cells in alopecia areata. This CDR3 comprises 13 residues. CDR1 is SGHDT and CDR2 is YYEEEE in the germline V gene. Trimming took off 0 bases at V and 6 bases at J, with 9 bases between the two ends. Treatment described: oral pan-JAK inhibitor, 5-10 mg twice daily. Samples from alopecia areata patients were lesional scalp punch biopsies and peripheral blood. Following extraction, RNA underwent reverse transcription to cDNA, which served as the sequencing template. The data were produced by immunoSEQ multiplex PCR, yet TCRdb's version contains in-frame clones alone and is incomplete. The sample has roughly 12,000 clones; roughly two thirds are singletons.

Sample: skin, taken at week 4, from a patient treated with tofacitinib. This TCR derives from a human donor with alopecia areata. This rearrangement joins TRBV5-6 to TRBJ1-2; possible D gene TRBD1, 6 bases. The DNA of the CDR3 is TGTGCCAGCAGCTTGGAAGGGGGGAATGGCTACACCTTC. Translating gives CASSLEGGNGYTF.